A single TCR beta chain is shown here with its context. Its cognate antigen is unknown. V lost 0 bases, J lost 8 bases, and 9 bases stayed unmatched. There are 16 residues in the CDR3. CDR1 is SGDLS, CDR2 YYNGEE, per germline. This record belongs to a study of cytomegalovirus exposure and HLA in healthy donors. The wider study: Early on, a data release was issued that held approximately 78 million unique TCRs from HLA-typed donors.

PCR primers comprised 60 Vbeta and 13 Jbeta primers. The method was immunoSEQ multiplex PCR; TCRdb's version includes in-frame clones alone and lacks a portion of them. This repertoire shows roughly 100,000 clones, 70% to 80% found once; its top ten account for 1.3%. Study-level points and caveats: There was a cluster of highly shared sequence variants that was likely a sequencing artifact. Previous analysis showed most TCR beta V segments were productive about 87% or about 30% of the time. The presence/absence work took it that sequencing depth was about the same across donors.

The sequenced sample consisted of PBMCs. The genes are TRBV9 and TRBJ2-1; 9 bases fit TRBD2. This receptor was obtained from a middle-aged man in good health and CMV-seronegative. The CDR3 sequence is CASSVAGGGGVDEQFF. CDR3 bases: TGTGCCAGCAGCGTAGCCGGGGGCGGGGGGGTAGATGAGCAGTTCTTC. The full variable domain, in which reference TRBV9 and TRBJ2-1 provide the parts outside the CDR3, is DSGVTQTPKHLITATGQRVTLRCSPRSGDLSVYWYQQSLDQGLQFLIQYYNGEERAKGNILERFSAQQFPDLHSELNLSSLELGDSALYFCASSVAGGGGVDEQFFGPGTRLTVL.